This T cell receptor beta chain was sequenced during a study of T cell responses to AZD1222 COVID-19 vaccine. General observations from the study: Only five or six individuals given AZD1222 were seropositive at baseline. As reported, nearly half of all spike-specific TCRs target variant regions that are unmutated. Spike-specific TCR breadth and depth both grew after two AZD1222 doses.

The V segment lost 5 bases and the J segment 6 bases; nucleotides outside the gene matches: 10. Germline V gene sequence: CDR1 LNHDA, CDR2 SQIVND (reference sequence). This CDR3 has 16 residues. Regarding this clone: As yet, its antigen is unknown.

Generated by immunoSEQ multiplex PCR, the TCRdb table keeps only in-frame clones and is missing some. Here the sample spans around 180,000 clones, 92% being singletons. This TCR was sampled from an adult in good health. The sequenced sample was peripheral blood, obtained on day 0 of AZD1222 vaccination. The gene calls are TRBV19 and TRBJ1-5; 10 bases agree with TRBD1. In DNA, the CDR3 is TGTGCCAGTAGTCCCGGGACAGGGGTTTTTAGTCAGCCCCAGCATTTT. It yields the protein CASSPGTGVFSQPQHF.